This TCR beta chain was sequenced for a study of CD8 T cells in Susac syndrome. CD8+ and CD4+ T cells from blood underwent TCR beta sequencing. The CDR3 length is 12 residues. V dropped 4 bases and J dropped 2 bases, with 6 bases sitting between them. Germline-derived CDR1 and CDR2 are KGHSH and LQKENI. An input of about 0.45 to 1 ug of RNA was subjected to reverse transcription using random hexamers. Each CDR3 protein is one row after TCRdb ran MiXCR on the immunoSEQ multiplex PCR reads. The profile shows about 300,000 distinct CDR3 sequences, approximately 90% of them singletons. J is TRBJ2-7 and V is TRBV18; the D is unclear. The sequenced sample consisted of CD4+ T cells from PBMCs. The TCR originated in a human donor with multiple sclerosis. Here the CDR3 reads CASSRTTYEQYF. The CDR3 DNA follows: TGTGCCAGCTCACGAACTACCTACGAGCAGTACTTC.